This T cell receptor beta chain was recovered during a study of blood T cell repertoires in COVID-19. About the study: Donors in the United States, Italy and Spain gave samples during acute or convalescent COVID-19.

With 0 bases clipped from V and 1 base from J, the junction kept 4 bases outside the gene matches. The CDR3 runs to 15 residues. The germline CDR1 and CDR2 sequences are SGHRS and YFSETQ. Assay: immunoSEQ multiplex PCR; the TCRdb copy retains only in-frame clones and omits some. The sample contains about 180,000 clones, about 90% of which appear only once. Self-reported history from a screening survey and questionnaire set each donor's cohort. This chain connects TRBV5-1 to TRBJ2-7; 7 nucleotides match TRBD2. The TCR was taken from a woman between 50 and 59 years old who had recovered from COVID-19. The source material was PBMCs or T cells enriched from blood (not recorded which). The CDR3 loop is CASSLGEGPSYEQYF. The CDR3 coding sequence is TGCGCCAGCAGCTTGGGGGAGGGTCCTTCCTACGAGCAGTACTTC.